Sequencing of this T cell receptor (beta chain) was carried out in a study of cytomegalovirus exposure and HLA in healthy donors. Study-level points and caveats: V segments that were indistinguishable, TRBV6-2 and TRBV6-3 among them, were omitted from analysis.

CDR1 and CDR2 from the germline V gene are SNHLY and FYNNEI. This CDR3 has 15 amino acids. Trimming removed 6 bases at V and 7 bases at J, with 16 bases between. 60 Vbeta and 13 Jbeta primers were used in PCR. Data came from immunoSEQ multiplex PCR; TCRdb stores just in-frame clones and leaves some out. Of approximately 120,000 clones listed, roughly 80% are singletons. A word on this clone: Its antigen is undetermined.

The sequence derives from a woman aged 45-59 years in good health and CMV-seronegative. Material: PBMCs. This chain uses TRBV2 with TRBJ1-6; no reliable D call. CDR3 DNA: TGTGCCAGCAGCGCTTTGGGCCAGCAGAATTCACCCCTCCACTTT. This gives the protein CASSALGQQNSPLHF.